This T cell receptor (beta chain) was sequenced for a study of response to subunit inactivated influenza vaccine. Study results and limitations: Authors suggested that a seasonal influenza vaccination recruits few new T cells each time.

Per the germline V gene, CDR1 is SGDLS and CDR2 is YYNGEE. Trimming removed 3 bases at V and 2 bases at J, with 12 bases between. The CDR3 runs to 15 residues. Ten or more counts support this clonotype. Its antigen is unidentified. Each CDR3 protein is one row after TCRdb ran MiXCR on the RT-PCR reads. The table has about 620,000 distinct CDR3 sequences, about an eighth seen once; the top ten hold roughly 10%. The TCR was taken from a man aged 50-60 years who received an inactivated influenza vaccine. Here the sequenced sample was PBMCs from blood, taken on the day of vaccination. The chain links TRBV9 to TRBJ1-5; a weak D match, TRBD1 (6 bases). CDR3 protein: CASSAQGLGNQPQHF. The CDR3 nucleotides read TGTGCCAGCAGCGCACAGGGTTTGGGCAATCAGCCCCAGCATTTT.